A single TCR beta chain is shown here with its context. The sample originates from a study of blood T cell repertoires in COVID-19. Study-level background: Material from acute and convalescent COVID-19 was sourced from the United States, Italy and Spain.

Assay used: immunoSEQ multiplex PCR; TCRdb lists only in-frame clones, some missing. Of 250,000 or so clones listed, approximately 86% were seen once; the top ten hold about 2.7%. Participants came from some 26 US areas, aged about 18 to 90 years. Grouping used clinical history reported by participants in a survey and questionnaire. CDR1 and CDR2 from the germline V gene are SGHDN and FVKESK. With 1 base removed from V and 3 bases from J, the gap between germline ends came to 10 bases. CDR3 length: 14 amino acids. The receptor comes from a woman between 18 and 29 years old who had recovered from COVID-19. The gene calls are TRBV14 and TRBJ2-7, with D possibly matching TRBD2 (5 bases). Sequences were obtained from PBMCs or T cells enriched from blood (not recorded which). The CDR3 is CASSQGLAYYEQYF. For the CDR3, the DNA is TGTGCCAGCAGCCAAGGGCTAGCTTACTACGAGCAGTACTTC.